A selection of T cell receptor beta chains follows, all from one sample in a study of cytomegalovirus exposure and HLA in healthy donors. Clones were sequenced by immunoSEQ multiplex PCR, and TCRdb holds only the in-frame ones, with some missing. The table shows roughly 180,000 clones, with around nine tenths occurring only once. The sequencing input was PBMCs. Receptor source: a man aged 25-45 years in good health and CMV-seropositive. The CDR3 runs from the conserved cysteine through the conserved F or W. D genes are given only for firm matches. Size is omitted from some rows. Given values are once, few, many or a class for expanded clones.

NA	TRBV5-1	TRBJ2-7	NA	TGCGCCAGCAGCCGCGACAGGAGGGACTACGAGCAGTACTTC	CASSRDRRDYEQYF
few	TRBV7-9	TRBJ2-7	TRBD1	TGTGCCAGCAGCTTAGGGGGACAGGGAACCACCTACGAGCAGTACTTC	CASSLGGQGTTYEQYF
once	TRBV6-1	TRBJ1-4	NA	TGTGCCAGCAGAAGGGTCGCAACTAATGAAAAACTGTTTTTT	CASRRVATNEKLFF
NA	TRBV19	TRBJ1-2	NA	TGTGCCAGTACCAGGGCTTATGGCTACACCTTC	CASTRAYGYTF
few	TRBV4-1	TRBJ2-7	NA	TGCGCCAGCAGCCAAGATTTAGACAGCTTCTACGAGCAGTACTTC	CASSQDLDSFYEQYF
once	TRBV13	TRBJ2-1	TRBD2	TGTGCCAGCAGCCAGGAGCGGGGCGCAGGTAATGAGCAGTTCTTC	CASSQERGAGNEQFF
NA	TRBV6-5	TRBJ2-1	TRBD1	TGTGCCAGCAGTTACTCCGGGACAGGGCCCTACAATGAGCAGTTCTTC	CASSYSGTGPYNEQFF
few	TRBV7-3	TRBJ2-1	NA	TGTGCCAGCAGCTTAGTATTTGGCGATGAGCAGTTCTTC	CASSLVFGDEQFF
NA	TRBV7-6	TRBJ1-4	NA	TGTGCCAGCAGCTTAGGAGGGGTAGTGTTTTTT	CASSLGGVVFF
few	TRBV18	TRBJ2-7	NA	TGTGCCAGCTCACCCTCTTCCTACGAGCAGTACTTC	CASSPSSYEQYF
once	TRBV5-8	TRBJ2-7	TRBD2	TGTGCCAGCAGCTTGGAGGCGGGGGGTTCCTACGAGCAGTACTTC	CASSLEAGGSYEQYF
NA	TRBV10-2	TRBJ2-5	NA	TGCGCCAGCAGTGAGGGTTTAGGGGACTCTCTCGAGGAAGAGACCCAGTACTTC	CASSEGLGDSLEEETQYF
NA	TRBV6-1	TRBJ1-5	NA	TGTGCCAGCAGTGAGGGAGTGGGGCACAATCAGCCCCAGCATTTT	CASSEGVGHNQPQHF
NA	TRBV5-4	TRBJ2-1	TRBD2	TGTGCCAGCAGCTCTCATTCGGGACTAGCGGGAGGGGGCGAGCAGTTCTTC	CASSSHSGLAGGGEQFF
NA	TRBV25-1	TRBJ2-5	TRBD2	TGTGCCAGCAGTGATGGGGCGGGGGGGCCGACCCAGTACTTC	CASSDGAGGPTQYF
few	TRBV4-3	TRBJ1-1	NA	TGCGCCAGCAGCCAGGGACAGAACACTGAAGCTTTCTTT	CASSQGQNTEAFF
NA	TRBV18	TRBJ1-1	NA	TGTGCCAGCTCACCGAACACTGAAGCTTTCTTT	CASSPNTEAFF
NA	TRBV18	TRBJ1-5	TRBD1	TGTGCCAGCTCACCACAAGACAGGGTGGATCAGCCCCAGCATTTT	CASSPQDRVDQPQHF
NA	TRBV11-2	TRBJ2-7	NA	TGTGCCAGCAGCTTAGTCGGGGGCGCGGACGAGCAGTACTTC	CASSLVGGADEQYF
NA	TRBV5-1	TRBJ2-2	TRBD1	TGCGCCAGCAGCCCCGTTGCCGGACAGGGTGCCGGGGAGCTGTTTTTT	CASSPVAGQGAGELFF
NA	TRBV5-1	TRBJ2-3	NA	TGCGCCAGCAGCTTGGACACGCCTAGCACAGATACGCAGTATTTT	CASSLDTPSTDTQYF
NA	TRBV2	TRBJ2-7	NA	TGTGCCACCGCGGAAGGGGTCAACGAGCAGTACTTC	CATAEGVNEQYF
NA	TRBV7-2	TRBJ1-1	NA	TGTGCCAGCAGCCAGGGGACTAACACTGAAGCTTTCTTT	CASSQGTNTEAFF
NA	TRBV5-6	TRBJ2-5	TRBD1	TGTGCCAGCAGCTCAGCCGGACAGGGGGCGCAGAAGACCCAGTACTTC	CASSSAGQGAQKTQYF
NA	TRBV2	TRBJ2-1	NA	TGTGCCAGCAGTGTTAGCGAGTATGAGCAGTTCTTC	CASSVSEYEQFF
NA	TRBV5-4	TRBJ2-1	TRBD2	TGTGCCAGCAGCAACACTAGCGGGAGTTACAATGAGCAGTTCTTC	CASSNTSGSYNEQFF
NA	TRBV6-1	TRBJ2-1	NA	TGTGCCAGCAGTCAGATATGGACTGGAGACAATGAGCAGTTCTTC	CASSQIWTGDNEQFF
once	TRBV10-1	TRBJ1-2	NA	TGCGCCAGCAGTGAGTGGACAGCGCAGTGTTATGGTGGCTACACCTTC	CASSEWTAQCYGGYTF
NA	TRBV4-3	TRBJ2-2	NA	TGCGCCAGCAGCCAAGTGCGGGGAAACACCGGGGAGCTGTTTTTT	CASSQVRGNTGELFF
NA	TRBV7-2	TRBJ2-1	NA	TGTGCCAGCAGCTTTTATCTGGACAATGAGCAGTTCTTC	CASSFYLDNEQFF
NA	TRBV6-1	TRBJ2-2	TRBD2	TGTGCCAGCAGAGAAGCGGGAGGAAGCACCGGGGAGCTGTTTTTT	CASREAGGSTGELFF
few	TRBV5-4	TRBJ2-7	TRBD1	TGTGCCAGCAGCTTGGCAGGGACAGTCTACGAGCAGTACTTC	CASSLAGTVYEQYF
NA	TRBV7-9	TRBJ2-1	NA	TGTGCCAGCGTTTCGGGTCGTGAGCAGTTCTTC	CASVSGREQFF
NA	TRBV6-5	TRBJ2-7	NA	TGTGCCAGCAGTTTGGGACTTACCTACGAGCAGTACTTC	CASSLGLTYEQYF
NA	TRBV2	TRBJ2-1	NA	TGTGCCACCCCCGGGACCGTTTCCTTCGATGAGCAGTTCTTC	CATPGTVSFDEQFF
NA	TRBV6-5	TRBJ1-3	NA	TGTGCCAGCAGCCCCTTTTCCTCTGGAAACACCATATATTTT	CASSPFSSGNTIYF
few	TRBV28	TRBJ1-1	NA	TGTGCCAGCAGTCTTGAGCCAGGGGAGAACACTGAAGCTTTCTTT	CASSLEPGENTEAFF
many	TRBV5-1	TRBJ2-1	NA	TGCGCCAGCAGGGGGACTCAGTACAATGAGCAGTTCTTC	CASRGTQYNEQFF
NA	TRBV28	TRBJ2-7	TRBD2	TGTGCCAGCAGACGACCCGCTAGCGGGAAGGGTGAGCAGTACTTC	CASRRPASGKGEQYF
NA	TRBV13	TRBJ1-2	TRBD1	TGTGCCAGCAGCTCCCTCGGACAGGGGACGAACTATGGCTACACCTTC	CASSSLGQGTNYGYTF
NA	TRBV6-5	TRBJ2-3	NA	TGTGCCAGCAGGGCGGGGCGTAAAGATACGCAGTATTTT	CASRAGRKDTQYF
NA	TRBV5-6	TRBJ2-1	NA	TGTGCCAGCAGCGTATCTTCCTCCTACAATGAGCAGTTCTTC	CASSVSSSYNEQFF
once	TRBV29-1	TRBJ1-2	NA	TGCAGCGTTGAAGGCGCAGGGGATCTTCATGGCTACACCTTC	CSVEGAGDLHGYTF
NA	TRBV7-3	TRBJ2-1	NA	TGTGCCAGCAGCTTGGGGAGCGGATCCTACAATGAGCAGTTCTTC	CASSLGSGSYNEQFF
once	TRBV5-8	TRBJ2-3	NA	TGTGCCAGCAAGCTAGTCCAACACACAGATACGCAGTATTTT	CASKLVQHTDTQYF
NA	TRBV5-4	TRBJ1-2	TRBD1	TGTGCCAGCAGCTTACAGGGGCGGGTAAGCTACACCTTC	CASSLQGRVSYTF
NA	TRBV5-1	TRBJ2-2	NA	TGCGCCAGCAGCGTCCGGGACACGAAGACCGGGGAGCTGTTTTTT	CASSVRDTKTGELFF
NA	TRBV5-1	TRBJ2-7	NA	TGCGCCAGCAAACAGTGGGTTGATTACGAGCAGTACTTC	CASKQWVDYEQYF
NA	TRBV7-3	TRBJ1-6	NA	TGTGCCAGCAGCTTAAGCCCCTATAATTCACCCCTCCACTTT	CASSLSPYNSPLHF
NA	TRBV6-5	TRBJ2-7	TRBD1	TGTGCCAGCAGGCCGGGACAGGCCTCCTACGAGCAGTACTTC	CASRPGQASYEQYF
NA	TRBV27	TRBJ1-1	TRBD1	TGTGCCAGCAGTTCAAGACAGGGCTCTGAAGCTTTCTTT	CASSSRQGSEAFF